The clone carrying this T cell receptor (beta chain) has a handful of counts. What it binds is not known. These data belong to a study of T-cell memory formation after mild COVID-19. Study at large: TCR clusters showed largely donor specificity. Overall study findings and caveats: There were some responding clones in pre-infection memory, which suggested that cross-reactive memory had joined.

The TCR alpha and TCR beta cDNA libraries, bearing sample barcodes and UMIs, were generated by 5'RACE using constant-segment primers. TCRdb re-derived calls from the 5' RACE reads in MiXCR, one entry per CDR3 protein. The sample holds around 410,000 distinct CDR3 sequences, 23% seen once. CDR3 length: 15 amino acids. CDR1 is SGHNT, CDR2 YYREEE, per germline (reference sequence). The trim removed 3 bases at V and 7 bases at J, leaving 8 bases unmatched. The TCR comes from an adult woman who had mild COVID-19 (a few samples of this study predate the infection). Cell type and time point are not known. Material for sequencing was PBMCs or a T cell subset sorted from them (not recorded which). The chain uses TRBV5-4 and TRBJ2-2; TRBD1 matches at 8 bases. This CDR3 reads CASSSKDRAGGELFF. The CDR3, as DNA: TGTGCCAGCAGCTCAAAGGACAGGGCCGGCGGGGAGCTGTTTTTT.